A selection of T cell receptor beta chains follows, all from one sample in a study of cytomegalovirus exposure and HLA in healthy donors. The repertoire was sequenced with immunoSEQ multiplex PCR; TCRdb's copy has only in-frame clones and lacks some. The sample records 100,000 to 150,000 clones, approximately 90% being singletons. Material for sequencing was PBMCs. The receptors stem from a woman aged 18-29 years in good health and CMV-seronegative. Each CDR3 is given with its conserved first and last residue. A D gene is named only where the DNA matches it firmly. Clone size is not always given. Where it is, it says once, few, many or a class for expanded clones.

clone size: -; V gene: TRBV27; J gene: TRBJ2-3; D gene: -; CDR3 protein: CASSSVVGTDTQYF; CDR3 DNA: TGTGCCAGCAGTTCGGTTGTGGGCACAGATACGCAGTATTTT
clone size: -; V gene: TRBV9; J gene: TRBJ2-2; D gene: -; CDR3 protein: CASSVAMNSLGELFF; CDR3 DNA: TGTGCCAGCAGCGTAGCTATGAATAGCCTCGGGGAGCTGTTTTTT
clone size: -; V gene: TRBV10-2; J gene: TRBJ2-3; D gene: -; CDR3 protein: CASKVTGTDTQYF; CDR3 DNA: TGCGCCAGCAAAGTCACGGGGACAGATACGCAGTATTTT
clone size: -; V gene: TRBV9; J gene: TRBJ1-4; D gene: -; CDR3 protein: CASSVGSRGNEKLFF; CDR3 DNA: TGTGCCAGCAGCGTAGGGAGCAGGGGAAATGAAAAACTGTTTTTT
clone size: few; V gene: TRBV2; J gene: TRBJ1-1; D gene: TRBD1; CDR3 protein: CASPDRVNTEAFF; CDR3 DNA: TGTGCCAGCCCAGACAGGGTGAACACTGAAGCTTTCTTT
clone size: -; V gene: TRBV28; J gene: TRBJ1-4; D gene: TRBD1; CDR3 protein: CASRPGTGANEKLFF; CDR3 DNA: TGTGCCAGCAGACCCGGGACAGGGGCTAATGAAAAACTGTTTTTT
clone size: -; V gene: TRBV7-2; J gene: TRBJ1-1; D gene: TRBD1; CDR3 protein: CASRGQGGTEAFF; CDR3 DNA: TGTGCCAGCAGGGGACAGGGAGGCACTGAAGCTTTCTTT
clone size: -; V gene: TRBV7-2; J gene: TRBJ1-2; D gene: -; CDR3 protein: CASSPDKRDGYTF; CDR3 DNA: TGTGCCAGCAGCCCTGACAAGCGGGATGGCTACACCTTC
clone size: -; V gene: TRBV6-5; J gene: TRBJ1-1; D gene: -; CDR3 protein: CASSEHAGTEAFF; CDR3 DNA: TGTGCCAGCAGCGAGCACGCCGGGACTGAAGCTTTCTTT
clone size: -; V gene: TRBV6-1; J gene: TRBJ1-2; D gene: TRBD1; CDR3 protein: CASSSTGQGSGYTF; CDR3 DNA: TGTGCCAGCAGCTCGACAGGACAGGGTAGTGGCTACACCTTC
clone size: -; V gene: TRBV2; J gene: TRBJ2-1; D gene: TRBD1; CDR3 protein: CASSEIRGLGNEQFF; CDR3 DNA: TGTGCCAGCAGTGAAATCAGGGGGTTAGGGAATGAGCAGTTCTTC
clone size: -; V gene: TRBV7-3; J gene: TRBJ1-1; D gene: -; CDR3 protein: CASSLTMNTEAFF; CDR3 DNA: TGTGCCAGCAGCTTAACCATGAACACTGAAGCTTTCTTT
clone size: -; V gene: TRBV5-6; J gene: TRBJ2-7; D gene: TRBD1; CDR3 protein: CASSSYRDRDSYEQYF; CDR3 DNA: TGTGCCAGCAGCTCATACCGGGACAGAGACTCCTACGAGCAGTACTTC
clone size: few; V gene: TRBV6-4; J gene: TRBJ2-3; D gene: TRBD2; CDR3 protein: CASSDNSGGGTDTQYF; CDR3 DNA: TGTGCCAGCAGTGACAATAGCGGGGGAGGAACAGATACGCAGTATTTT
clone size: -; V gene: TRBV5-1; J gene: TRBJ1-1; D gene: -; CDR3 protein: CASSWAPGGLNTEAFF; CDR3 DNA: TGCGCCAGCAGCTGGGCTCCCGGGGGGTTAAACACTGAAGCTTTCTTT
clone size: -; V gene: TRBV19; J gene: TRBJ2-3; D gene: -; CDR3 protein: CASSITGVPDTQYF; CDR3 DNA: TGTGCCAGTAGTATTACGGGAGTCCCAGATACGCAGTATTTT
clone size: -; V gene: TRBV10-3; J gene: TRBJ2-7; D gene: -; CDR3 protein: CAHQDSGTYEQYF; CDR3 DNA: TGTGCGCATCAGGACAGCGGGACCTACGAGCAGTACTTC
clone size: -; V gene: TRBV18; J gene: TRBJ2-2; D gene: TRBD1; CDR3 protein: CASSSGQGDTGELFF; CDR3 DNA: TGTGCCAGCTCATCGGGACAGGGGGACACCGGGGAGCTGTTTTTT
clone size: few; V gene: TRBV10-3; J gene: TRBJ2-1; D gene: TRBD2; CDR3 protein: CAISPTLAGDYNEQFF; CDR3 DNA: TGTGCCATCAGTCCAACCCTAGCGGGGGACTACAATGAGCAGTTCTTC
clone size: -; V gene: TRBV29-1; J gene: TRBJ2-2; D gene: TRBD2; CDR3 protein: CSVDPSGNTGELFF; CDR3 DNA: TGCAGCGTTGATCCTAGCGGGAACACCGGGGAGCTGTTTTTT
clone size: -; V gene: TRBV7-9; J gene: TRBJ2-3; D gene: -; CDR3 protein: CASSNLLEGRGTDAQYF; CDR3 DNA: TGTGCCAGCAGCAATTTACTAGAGGGGCGGGGCACAGATGCGCAGTATTTT
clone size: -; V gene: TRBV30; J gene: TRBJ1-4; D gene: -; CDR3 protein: CAWSRGGNEKLFF; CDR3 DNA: TGTGCCTGGAGTAGGGGGGGCAATGAAAAACTGTTTTTT
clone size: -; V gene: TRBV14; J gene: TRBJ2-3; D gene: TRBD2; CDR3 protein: CASSQSRTSGTDTQYF; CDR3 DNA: TGTGCCAGCAGCCAATCCCGGACTAGCGGAACAGATACGCAGTATTTT
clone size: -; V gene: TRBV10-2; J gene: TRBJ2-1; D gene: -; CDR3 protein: CASSGVGAYNEQFF; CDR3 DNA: TGCGCCAGCAGTGGAGTAGGGGCCTACAATGAGCAGTTCTTC
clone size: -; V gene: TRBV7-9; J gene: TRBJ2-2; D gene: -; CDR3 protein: CASSLNGDTGELFF; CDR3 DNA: TGTGCCAGCAGCTTAAACGGGGACACCGGGGAGCTGTTTTTT
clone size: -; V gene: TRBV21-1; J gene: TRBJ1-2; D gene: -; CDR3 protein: CASSMRPRRGQYNGYTF; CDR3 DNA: TGTGCCAGCAGCATGAGACCCCGTCGCGGACAGTATAATGGCTACACCTTC
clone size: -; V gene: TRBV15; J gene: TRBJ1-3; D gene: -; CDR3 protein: CATSPQEYHSGNTIYF; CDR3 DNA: TGTGCCACCAGCCCCCAGGAATACCACTCTGGAAACACCATATATTTT